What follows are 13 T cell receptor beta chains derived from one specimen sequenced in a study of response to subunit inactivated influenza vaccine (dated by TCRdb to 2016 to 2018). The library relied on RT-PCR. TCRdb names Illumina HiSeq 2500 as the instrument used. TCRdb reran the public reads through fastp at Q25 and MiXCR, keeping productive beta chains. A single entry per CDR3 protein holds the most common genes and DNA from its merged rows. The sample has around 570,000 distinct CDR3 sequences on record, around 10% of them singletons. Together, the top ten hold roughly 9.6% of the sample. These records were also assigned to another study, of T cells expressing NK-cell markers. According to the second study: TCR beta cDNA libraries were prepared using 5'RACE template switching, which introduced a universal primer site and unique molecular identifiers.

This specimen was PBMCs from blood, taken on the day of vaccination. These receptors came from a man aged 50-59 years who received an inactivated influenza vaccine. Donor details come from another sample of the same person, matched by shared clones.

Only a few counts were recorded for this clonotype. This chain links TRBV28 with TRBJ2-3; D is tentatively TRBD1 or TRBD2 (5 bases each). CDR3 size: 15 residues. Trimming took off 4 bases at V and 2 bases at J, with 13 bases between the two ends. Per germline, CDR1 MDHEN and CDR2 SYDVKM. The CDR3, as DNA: TGTGCCAGCAGTTCCCGGGGCTCTACCACAGATACGCAGTATTTT. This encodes CASSSRGSTTDTQYF.

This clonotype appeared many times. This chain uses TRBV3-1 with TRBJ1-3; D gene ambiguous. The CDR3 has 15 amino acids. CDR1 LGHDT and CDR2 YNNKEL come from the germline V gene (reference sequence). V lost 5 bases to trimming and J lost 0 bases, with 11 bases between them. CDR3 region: CASSSTGGSGNTIYF. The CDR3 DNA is TGTGCCAGCAGCTCCACGGGAGGCTCTGGAAACACCATATATTTT.

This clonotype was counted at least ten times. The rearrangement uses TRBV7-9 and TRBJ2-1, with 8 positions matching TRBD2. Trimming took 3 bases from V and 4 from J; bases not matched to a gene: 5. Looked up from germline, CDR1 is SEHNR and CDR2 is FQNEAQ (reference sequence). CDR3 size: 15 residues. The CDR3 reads CASSLVSGVYNEQFF. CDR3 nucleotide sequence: TGTGCCAGCAGCTTGGTTAGCGGGGTATACAATGAGCAGTTCTTC. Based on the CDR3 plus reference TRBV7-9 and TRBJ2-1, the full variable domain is DTGVSQNPRHKITKRGQNVTFRCDPISEHNRLYWYRQTLGQGPEFLTYFQNEAQLEKSRLLSDRFSAERPKGSFSTLEIQRTEQGDSAMYLCASSLVSGVYNEQFFGPGTRLTVL.

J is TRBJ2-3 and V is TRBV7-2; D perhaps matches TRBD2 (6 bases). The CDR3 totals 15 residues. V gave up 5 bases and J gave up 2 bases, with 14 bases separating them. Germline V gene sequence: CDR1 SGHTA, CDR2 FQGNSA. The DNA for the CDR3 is TGTGCCAGCAGCCGGAGGGAACTGGCCACAGATACGCAGTATTTT. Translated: CASSRRELATDTQYF.

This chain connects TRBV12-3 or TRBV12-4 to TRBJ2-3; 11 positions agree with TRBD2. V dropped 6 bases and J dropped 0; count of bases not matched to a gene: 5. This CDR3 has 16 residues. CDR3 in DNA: TGTGCCAGCAGATTCGTAGCGGGGGGGAGCACAGATACGCAGTATTTT. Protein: CASRFVAGGSTDTQYF.

CDR3 bases: TGCGCCAGCAGCCAAGACCTGACAGGGGAAGAGACCCAGTACTTC. This encodes CASSQDLTGEETQYF. The V gene is TRBV4-3, the J gene TRBJ2-5, with TRBD1 identical over 8 bases. This CDR3 spans 15 amino acids. Germline CDR1 LGHNA, CDR2 YSLEER. V gave up 0 bases and J gave up 3 bases; unmatched junction bases: 3.

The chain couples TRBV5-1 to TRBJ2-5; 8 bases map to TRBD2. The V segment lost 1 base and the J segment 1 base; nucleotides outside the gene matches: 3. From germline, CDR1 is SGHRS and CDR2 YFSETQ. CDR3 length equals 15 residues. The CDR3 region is CASSLSGGSQETQYF. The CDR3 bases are TGCGCCAGCAGCTTGAGCGGGGGCTCCCAAGAGACCCAGTACTTC.

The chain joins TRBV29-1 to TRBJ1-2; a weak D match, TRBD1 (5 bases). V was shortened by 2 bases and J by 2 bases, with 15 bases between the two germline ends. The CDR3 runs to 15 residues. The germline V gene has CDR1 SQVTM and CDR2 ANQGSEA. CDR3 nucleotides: TGCAGCGTTGAAAAGTTCGGGGGGAAAAACTATGGCTACACCTTC. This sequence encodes CSVEKFGGKNYGYTF.

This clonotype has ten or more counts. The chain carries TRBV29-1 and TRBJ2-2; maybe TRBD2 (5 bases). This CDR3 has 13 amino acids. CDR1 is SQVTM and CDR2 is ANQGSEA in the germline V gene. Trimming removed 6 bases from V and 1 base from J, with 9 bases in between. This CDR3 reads CSVLRGNTGELFF. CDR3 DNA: TGCAGCGTGCTTCGGGGGAACACCGGGGAGCTGTTTTTT.

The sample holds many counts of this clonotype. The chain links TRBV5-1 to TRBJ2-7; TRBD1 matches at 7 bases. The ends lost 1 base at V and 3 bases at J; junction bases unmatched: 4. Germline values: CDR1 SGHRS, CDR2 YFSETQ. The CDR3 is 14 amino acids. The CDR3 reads CASSLMGQSYEQYF. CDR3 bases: TGCGCCAGCAGCTTGATGGGACAGAGCTACGAGCAGTACTTC.

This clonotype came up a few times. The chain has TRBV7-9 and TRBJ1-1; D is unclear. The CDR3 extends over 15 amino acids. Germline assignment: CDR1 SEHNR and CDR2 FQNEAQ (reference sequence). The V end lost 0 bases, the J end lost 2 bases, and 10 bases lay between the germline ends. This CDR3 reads CASSLAPGYNTEAFF. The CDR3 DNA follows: TGTGCCAGCAGCTTAGCGCCAGGCTATAACACTGAAGCTTTCTTT.

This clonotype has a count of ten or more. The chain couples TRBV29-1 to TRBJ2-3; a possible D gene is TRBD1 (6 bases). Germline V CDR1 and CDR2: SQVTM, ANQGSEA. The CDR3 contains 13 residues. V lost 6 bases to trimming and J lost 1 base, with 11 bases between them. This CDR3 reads CSVRRGGTDTQYF. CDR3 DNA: TGCAGCGTCCGCAGGGGTGGCACAGATACGCAGTATTTT.

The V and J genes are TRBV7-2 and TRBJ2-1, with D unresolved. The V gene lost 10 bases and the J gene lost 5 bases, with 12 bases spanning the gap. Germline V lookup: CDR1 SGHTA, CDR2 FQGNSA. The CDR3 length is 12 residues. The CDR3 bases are TGTGCCAAAGTAATAGGGAACAATGAGCAGTTCTTC. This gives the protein CAKVIGNNEQFF.